This TCR beta chain was profiled in a study of blood T cell repertoires in COVID-19. Overall study: The origin of the acute and convalescent COVID-19 samples was the United States, Italy and Spain.

Repertoires were generated with immunoSEQ multiplex PCR, while TCRdb's copy carries only in-frame clones and drops some. This sample has about 280,000 clones, with approximately 83% found just once. This CDR3 spans 14 amino acids. Trimming removed 2 bases at V and 11 bases at J, with 18 bases between. Germline V CDR1 and CDR2: SGHAT, FQNNGV. The sample comprised peripheral blood. The chain joins TRBV11-2 to TRBJ1-1; possibly TRBD1 for D (5 bases). This clonotype was sampled from a woman aged 70-85 years with acute or convalescent COVID-19. The CDR3 is CASSLTAQGLRAFF. The CDR3, as DNA: TGTGCCAGCAGCTTAACGGCCCAGGGCCTGAGGGCTTTCTTT.